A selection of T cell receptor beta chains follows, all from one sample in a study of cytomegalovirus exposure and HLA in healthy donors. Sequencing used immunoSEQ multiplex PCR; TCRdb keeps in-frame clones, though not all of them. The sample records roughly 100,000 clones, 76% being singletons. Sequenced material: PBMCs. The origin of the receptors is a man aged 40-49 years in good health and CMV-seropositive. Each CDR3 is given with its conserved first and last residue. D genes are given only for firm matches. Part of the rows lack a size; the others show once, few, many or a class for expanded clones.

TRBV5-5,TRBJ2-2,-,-,TGTGCCAGCAGCTTGGGAGGGAACACCGGGGAGCTGTTTTTT,CASSLGGNTGELFF
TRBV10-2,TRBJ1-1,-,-,TGCGCCAGCAGTGCCTACGATAACACTGAAGCTTTCTTT,CASSAYDNTEAFF
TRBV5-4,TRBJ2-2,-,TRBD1,TGTGCCAGCAGCAGGGACAGGGGGTCCGGGGAGCTGTTTTTT,CASSRDRGSGELFF
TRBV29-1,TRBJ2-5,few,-,TGCAGCGTTGTATCTTCGGGAGAGACCCAGTACTTC,CSVVSSGETQYF
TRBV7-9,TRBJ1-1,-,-,TGTGCCAGCCAACCTGACAGTTCGAACACTGAAGCTTTCTTT,CASQPDSSNTEAFF
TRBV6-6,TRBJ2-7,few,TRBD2,TGTGCCAGCAGTCTAGCGGGAGGGGTCTACGAGCAGTACTTC,CASSLAGGVYEQYF
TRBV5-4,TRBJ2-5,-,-,TGTGCCAGCAGCTTTGCGAACGTCCAAGAGACCCAGTACTTC,CASSFANVQETQYF
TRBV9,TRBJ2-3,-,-,TGTGCCAGCAGCGCCTCTCCGGGGACAGATACGCAGTATTTT,CASSASPGTDTQYF
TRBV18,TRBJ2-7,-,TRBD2,TGTGCCAGCTCACCCGGACTAGCGGGGGTGTACGAGCAGTACTTC,CASSPGLAGVYEQYF
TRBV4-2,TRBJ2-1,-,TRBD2,TGTGCCAGCAGCCAAGCTCATCGGGGGGGTTACAATGAGCAGTTCTTC,CASSQAHRGGYNEQFF
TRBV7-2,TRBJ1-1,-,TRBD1,TGTGCCAGCAGGCCTACAGGGGGCAACACTGAAGCTTTCTTT,CASRPTGGNTEAFF
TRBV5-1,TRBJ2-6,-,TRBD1,TGCGCCAGCAGCCCAGGGACAGGGTACTCTGGGGCCAACGGCCTGACTTTC,CASSPGTGYSGANGLTF
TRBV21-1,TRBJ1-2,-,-,TGTGCCAGCAGCCAAAGGGGGGGAAGAAACTATGGCTACACCTTC,CASSQRGGRNYGYTF
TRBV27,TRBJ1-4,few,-,TGTGCCAGCAGTTTATCCGGATTCCGCAGCGCTACGAGGGAAAAACTGTTTTTT,CASSLSGFRSATREKLFF
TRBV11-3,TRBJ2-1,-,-,TGTGCCAGCAGCCTCAGGAGGCGGGATGAGCAGTTCTTC,CASSLRRRDEQFF
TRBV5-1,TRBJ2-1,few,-,TGCGCCAGCAGCCAACCTAGCGCCGAGCAGTTCTTC,CASSQPSAEQFF
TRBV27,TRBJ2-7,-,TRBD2,TGTGCCAGCAGTTTAGGGGCTAGCGGGGGCTACGAGCAGTACTTC,CASSLGASGGYEQYF
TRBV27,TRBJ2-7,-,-,TGTGCCAGCAGTGCCGGGGTCTCCTACGAGCAGTACTTC,CASSAGVSYEQYF
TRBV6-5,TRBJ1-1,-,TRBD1,TGTGCCAGCAGGAGGACAGGTCAGAACACTGAAGCTTTCTTT,CASRRTGQNTEAFF
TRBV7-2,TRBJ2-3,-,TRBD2,TGTGCCAGCAGTCCTGGGGCGGGGGGGAGGAGGAGCACAGATACGCAGTATTTT,CASSPGAGGRRSTDTQYF
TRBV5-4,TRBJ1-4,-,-,TGTGCCAGCAGCTTGGGGGGGGTGTCCCGGCCTGAAAAACTGTTTTTT,CASSLGGVSRPEKLFF
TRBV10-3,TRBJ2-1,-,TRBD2,TGTGCCATCAGCCCGGGACTAGCGGGGGACTGGGGGCAGTTCTTC,CAISPGLAGDWGQFF
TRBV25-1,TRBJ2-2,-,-,TGTGCCAGCAGCTCCACCGGGGAGCTGTTTTTT,CASSSTGELFF
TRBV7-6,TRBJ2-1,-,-,TGTGCCAGCAGCTCGGGACTAGGGGGCGATGAGCAGTTCTTC,CASSSGLGGDEQFF
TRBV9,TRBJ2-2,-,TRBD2,TGTGCCAGCAGCACCATGGGAGGGATGGACGGGGAGCTGTTTTTT,CASSTMGGMDGELFF
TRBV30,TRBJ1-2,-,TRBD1,TGTGCCTGGAGTGTTCGGGACAGGGGGGTAGAGGGCTACACCTTC,CAWSVRDRGVEGYTF
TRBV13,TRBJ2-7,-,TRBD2,TGTGCCAGCAGCTCCCAGCGGGGGGCCCCCTACGAGCAGTACTTC,CASSSQRGAPYEQYF
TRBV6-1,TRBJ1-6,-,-,TGTGCCAGCAGCGAGGGCTCCACGATCAATTCACCCCTCCACTTT,CASSEGSTINSPLHF
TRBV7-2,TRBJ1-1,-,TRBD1,TGTGCCAGCAGCTTAGTGACAGGGAAAACGAACACTGAAGCTTTCTTT,CASSLVTGKTNTEAFF
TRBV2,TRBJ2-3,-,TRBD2,TGTGCCAGCAGTGATAGTTGGGCGGGAGGAATGACAGATACGCAGTATTTT,CASSDSWAGGMTDTQYF
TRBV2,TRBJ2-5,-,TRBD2,TGTGCCAGCAGCTCTTCCGGGGGGGCCCTCACGGAGACCCAGTACTTC,CASSSSGGALTETQYF
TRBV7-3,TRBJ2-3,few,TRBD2,TGTGCCAGCAGCCTGATGCGGGGGGAGACAGATACGCAGTATTTT,CASSLMRGETDTQYF
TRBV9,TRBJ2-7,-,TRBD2,TGTGCCAGCAGCGTAGGATTGGGACTAGCGGGAGGGCCACCCTACGAGCAGTACTTC,CASSVGLGLAGGPPYEQYF
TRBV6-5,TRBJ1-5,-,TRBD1,TGTGCCAGCAGATATGACAGGGATCAGCCCCAGCATTTT,CASRYDRDQPQHF
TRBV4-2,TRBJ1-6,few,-,TGTGCCAGCAGCCAAGATAGTCTCCGGGCAGGGGCAGGCTCACCCCTCCACTTT,CASSQDSLRAGAGSPLHF
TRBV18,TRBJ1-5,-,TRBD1,TGTGCCAGCTCACCACCGGGAATTGGGACAGGTCGTCCCCAGCATTTT,CASSPPGIGTGRPQHF
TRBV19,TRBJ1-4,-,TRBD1,TGTGCCAGTAGCCCTCGGGACAGAATTAATGAAAAACTGTTTTTT,CASSPRDRINEKLFF
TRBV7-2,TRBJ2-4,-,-,TGTGCCAGCAGCCCCCTATCAAACATTCAGTACTTC,CASSPLSNIQYF
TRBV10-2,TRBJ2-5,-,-,TGCGCCAGCACGAGGACAGAGGCGACGACCCAGTACTTC,CASTRTEATTQYF
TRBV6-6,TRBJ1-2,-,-,TGTGCCAGCACCCGGACAGAAGCTAACTATGGCTACACCTTC,CASTRTEANYGYTF
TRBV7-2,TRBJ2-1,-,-,TGTGCCAGCAGCTTAGATAGTGGAGGTAATGAGCAGTTCTTC,CASSLDSGGNEQFF
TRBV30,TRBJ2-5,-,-,TGTGCCTGGAACCCGACTACAACAAAGCAAGAGACCCAGTACTTC,CAWNPTTTKQETQYF
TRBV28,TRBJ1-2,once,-,TGTGCCAGCAGTTTGGAGGGGACCGGGGAATACACCTTC,CASSLEGTGEYTF
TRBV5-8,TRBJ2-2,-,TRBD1,TGTGCCAGCAGCCGACAGGGGTTTGGCACCGGGGAGCTGTTTTTT,CASSRQGFGTGELFF
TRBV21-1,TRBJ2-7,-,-,TGTGCCAGCAGCAAAGCGGGAGGCGTTTCCTACGAGCAGTACTTC,CASSKAGGVSYEQYF
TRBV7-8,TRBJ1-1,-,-,TGTGCCAGCGGAGACAGCTTGAACACTGAAGCTTTCTTT,CASGDSLNTEAFF
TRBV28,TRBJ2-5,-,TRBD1,TGTGCCAGCAGTTACCAGGGGGAAGAGACCCAGTACTTC,CASSYQGEETQYF
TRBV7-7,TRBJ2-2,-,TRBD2,TGTGCTAGCAGCCCCGGGACTAGCGGGAGGGCCTGGACCGGGGAGCTGTTTTTT,CASSPGTSGRAWTGELFF
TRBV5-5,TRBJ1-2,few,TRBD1,TGTGCCAGCAGCCCCCTCAACCCAGGGACAGGGTCTCCCTATGGCTACACCTTC,CASSPLNPGTGSPYGYTF
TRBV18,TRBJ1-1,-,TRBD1,TGTGCCAGCTCACCACAAACAGGGGGTACTGAAGCTTTCTTT,CASSPQTGGTEAFF
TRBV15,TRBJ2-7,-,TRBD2,TGTGCCACCAGCACTAGCGGGGGCTCCTACGAGCAGTACTTC,CATSTSGGSYEQYF
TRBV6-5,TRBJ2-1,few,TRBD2,TGTGCCAGCAGTTCTAGCGGGGTCTCCTACAATGAGCAGTTCTTC,CASSSSGVSYNEQFF
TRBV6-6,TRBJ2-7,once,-,TGTGCCAGCCGGGACTTCTTTGGCGAGCAGTACTTC,CASRDFFGEQYF
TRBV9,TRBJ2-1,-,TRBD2,TGTGCCAGCAGCGTAGGCCGGGGGGGCCTGGGGAATGAGCAGTTCTTC,CASSVGRGGLGNEQFF
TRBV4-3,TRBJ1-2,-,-,TGCGCCAGCAGCCAAGATGAACTCTATGGCTACACCTTC,CASSQDELYGYTF
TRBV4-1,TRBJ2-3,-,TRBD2,TGCGCCAGCAGCCCCATAGCGGGGGGGAGAGTAGGAGATACGCAGTATTTT,CASSPIAGGRVGDTQYF
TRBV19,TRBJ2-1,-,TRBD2,TGTGCCAGTAGTTCCGCGGTGGGAGGGTTTAATAATGAGCAGTTCTTC,CASSSAVGGFNNEQFF
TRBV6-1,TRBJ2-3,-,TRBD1,TGTGCCAGTTCAGATCGGGACAGGGCGACAGATACGCAGTATTTT,CASSDRDRATDTQYF
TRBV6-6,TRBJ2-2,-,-,TGTGCCAGCTCCCCCGGGGGAAGTAACACCGGGGAGCTGTTTTTT,CASSPGGSNTGELFF